A selection of T cell receptor beta chains follows, all from one sample in a study of tumor-infiltrating lymphocytes in primary liver carcinoma. MiXCR, run by TCRdb on the multiplex PCR reads, gives a single entry per CDR3 protein. The sample holds 320,000 or so distinct CDR3 sequences, 50% to 70% seen once. Sequenced material: peripheral blood. These receptors were taken from a man between 35 and 55 years old with primary liver carcinoma and hepatitis B virus infection. Both conserved end residues are part of each CDR3. Each record gives: clone size, V gene, D gene, J gene, CDR3 DNA, CDR3 protein. The D gene is left open where the match is weak. Part of the rows lack a size; the others show once, few, many or a class for expanded clones.

abundance: many; v_gene: TRBV4-1; d_gene: NA; j_gene: TRBJ1-2; CDR3nt: TGCGCCAGCAGCCAAGATAGGGCAGGGCTACCCTATGGCTACACCTTC; CDR3aa: CASSQDRAGLPYGYTF
abundance: NA; v_gene: TRBV5-1; d_gene: TRBD2; j_gene: TRBJ2-7; CDR3nt: TGCGCCAGCAGCGACGAGGGACTAGCGGGAGCAGTGTACGAGCAGTACTTC; CDR3aa: CASSDEGLAGAVYEQYF
abundance: once; v_gene: TRBV29-1; d_gene: TRBD2; j_gene: TRBJ2-5; CDR3nt: TGCAGTGGCCGTAGCGGGAGATGGGAGACCCAGTACTTC; CDR3aa: CSGRSGRWETQYF
abundance: NA; v_gene: TRBV5-6; d_gene: NA; j_gene: TRBJ2-7; CDR3nt: TGTGCCAGCACCTCCGGAAGAAACAAGCAGTACTTC; CDR3aa: CASTSGRNKQYF
abundance: few; v_gene: TRBV10-3; d_gene: NA; j_gene: TRBJ2-2; CDR3nt: TGTGCCATCAGTCAGACGAGCGGCGCGAACACCGGGGAGCTGTTTTTT; CDR3aa: CAISQTSGANTGELFF
abundance: many; v_gene: TRBV4-2; d_gene: TRBD1; j_gene: TRBJ2-1; CDR3nt: TGTGCCAGCAGCCCCCAACCGGGACAGGGGAGGTTGAATGAGCAGTTCTTC; CDR3aa: CASSPQPGQGRLNEQFF
abundance: NA; v_gene: TRBV4-3; d_gene: NA; j_gene: TRBJ2-1; CDR3nt: TGCGCCAGCAGCCAAGATCCCGGGATCTCCTACAATGATCAGTGCTTC; CDR3aa: CASSQDPGISYNDQCF
abundance: many; v_gene: TRBV12-3/TRBV12-4; d_gene: TRBD2; j_gene: TRBJ2-7; CDR3nt: TGTGCCAGCAGTTTCCCGACTAGCGGGAGGCCGAGATCCTACGAGCAGTACTTC; CDR3aa: CASSFPTSGRPRSYEQYF
abundance: NA; v_gene: TRBV11-2; d_gene: NA; j_gene: TRBJ2-7; CDR3nt: TGTGCCAGCAGCTTATCGGGCAGGTGGCCTGACGAGCAGTACTTC; CDR3aa: CASSLSGRWPDEQYF
abundance: NA; v_gene: TRBV24-1; d_gene: NA; j_gene: TRBJ2-5; CDR3nt: TGTGCCACCAGTGATTCCCATCAAGAGACCCAGTACTTC; CDR3aa: CATSDSHQETQYF
abundance: NA; v_gene: TRBV5-1; d_gene: TRBD1; j_gene: TRBJ2-7; CDR3nt: TGCGCCAGCAGCGAGGGGCCCCGGGACAGTTCCTACGAGCAGTACTTC; CDR3aa: CASSEGPRDSSYEQYF
abundance: NA; v_gene: TRBV11-2; d_gene: NA; j_gene: TRBJ2-7; CDR3nt: TGTGCCAGCAGCGCATCCCTCACCTACAAGCAGTACTTC; CDR3aa: CASSASLTYKQYF
abundance: NA; v_gene: TRBV6-2/TRBV6-3; d_gene: NA; j_gene: TRBJ2-3; CDR3nt: TGTGTCAGCATTTGGGGAGATACGCAGTGTTTT; CDR3aa: CVSIWGDTQCF
abundance: few; v_gene: TRBV7-9; d_gene: TRBD1; j_gene: TRBJ2-7; CDR3nt: TGTGCCAGCGGACCCGGGACAGTCCCCTACGAGCAGTACTTC; CDR3aa: CASGPGTVPYEQYF
abundance: many; v_gene: TRBV10-1; d_gene: TRBD1; j_gene: TRBJ2-1; CDR3nt: TGCGCCAGCAGTGAAAGACAGGGGGCCTACAATGAGCAGTTCTTC; CDR3aa: CASSERQGAYNEQFF
abundance: NA; v_gene: TRBV12-3/TRBV12-4; d_gene: TRBD1; j_gene: TRBJ2-2; CDR3nt: TGTGCCAGCAGGGGGGCAGGGGGCATCCCCGGGGAGCTGTTTTTT; CDR3aa: CASRGAGGIPGELFF
abundance: NA; v_gene: TRBV11-2; d_gene: TRBD2; j_gene: TRBJ2-7; CDR3nt: TGTGCCAGCAGCTCTGAAGGGGCTAGCGGGAGGGCTTCCTACGAGCAGTACTTC; CDR3aa: CASSSEGASGRASYEQYF
abundance: NA; v_gene: TRBV12-3/TRBV12-4; d_gene: NA; j_gene: TRBJ2-1; CDR3nt: TGTGCCAACACCCTGAAGTTAGGAGGGGAGCAGTTCTTC; CDR3aa: CANTLKLGGEQFF
abundance: NA; v_gene: TRBV6-5; d_gene: NA; j_gene: TRBJ1-1; CDR3nt: TGTGCCAGCCTCTCGGGGAGGGCCACTGAAACTTTCTTT; CDR3aa: CASLSGRATETFF
abundance: NA; v_gene: TRBV11-2; d_gene: NA; j_gene: TRBJ2-7; CDR3nt: TGTGCCAGCAGGCAACCGTCCGGGGCCGTTTACAGGACTACCTACGAGCAGTGCTTC; CDR3aa: CASRQPSGAVYRTTYEQCF
abundance: many; v_gene: TRBV11-1; d_gene: TRBD1; j_gene: TRBJ1-1; CDR3nt: TGTGCCAGCAGCTTGCATAGGACAGGGGAAGCTCTCTTT; CDR3aa: CASSLHRTGEALF
abundance: NA; v_gene: TRBV5-5; d_gene: NA; j_gene: TRBJ2-3; CDR3nt: TGTGCCAACAGCTTGCTGGGCAAGAGCACAGATACGCAGTATTTT; CDR3aa: CANSLLGKSTDTQYF
abundance: NA; v_gene: TRBV4-1; d_gene: NA; j_gene: TRBJ2-7; CDR3nt: TGTGCCAGCAGCCAAGGAGCGAGGGCCTACGAGCAGTACTTC; CDR3aa: CASSQGARAYEQYF
abundance: NA; v_gene: TRBV6-1; d_gene: NA; j_gene: TRBJ1-4; CDR3nt: TGTGCCAGCAGTAAGGATAGGGAGAGTGAAATACTGTTTTTT; CDR3aa: CASSKDRESEILFF
abundance: NA; v_gene: TRBV11-2; d_gene: TRBD1; j_gene: TRBJ2-2; CDR3nt: TGTGCCAGCAATTTAGGGACAGGGTTTCCCGGGGAGCTGCTTTTT; CDR3aa: CASNLGTGFPGELLF
abundance: NA; v_gene: TRBV7-8; d_gene: NA; j_gene: TRBJ1-2; CDR3nt: TGTGCCAGCAGCAGGGGGGGGGTGGATGGCTACACCTTC; CDR3aa: CASSRGGVDGYTF
abundance: NA; v_gene: TRBV11-2; d_gene: NA; j_gene: TRBJ2-3; CDR3nt: TGTGCCAGCAGCTTAACATTTGTGAGGCCGAGCGCAGATTCGCAGTATTTT; CDR3aa: CASSLTFVRPSADSQYF
abundance: few; v_gene: TRBV28; d_gene: NA; j_gene: TRBJ1-2; CDR3nt: TGTGCCATCAGCCGCTCCACATCCGGGGGTACCGATGGCTACACCTTC; CDR3aa: CAISRSTSGGTDGYTF
abundance: many; v_gene: TRBV6-6; d_gene: NA; j_gene: TRBJ2-7; CDR3nt: TGTGCCAGCAGTGAGATAGGCTACGAGCAGTACTTC; CDR3aa: CASSEIGYEQYF
abundance: NA; v_gene: TRBV5-4; d_gene: TRBD1; j_gene: TRBJ2-7; CDR3nt: TGTGCCAGCAGGCGGGACAGGGACTACGAGCAGTACTTC; CDR3aa: CASRRDRDYEQYF
abundance: many; v_gene: TRBV10-3; d_gene: NA; j_gene: TRBJ2-3; CDR3nt: TGTGCCATCAGTGAGGGGGTGGTTCGAGGGAGTGCAGATACGCAGTATTTT; CDR3aa: CAISEGVVRGSADTQYF
abundance: NA; v_gene: TRBV6-2/TRBV6-3; d_gene: NA; j_gene: TRBJ1-2; CDR3nt: TGTGCCAGCACTCATGCAAAAGTGGGGAAATACGGCTATGGCTACACCTTC; CDR3aa: CASTHAKVGKYGYGYTF
abundance: many; v_gene: TRBV4-2; d_gene: NA; j_gene: TRBJ2-7; CDR3nt: TGTGCCAGCAGCCAAGGAGCCGGGACAACTTACGAGCAGTACTTC; CDR3aa: CASSQGAGTTYEQYF
abundance: once; v_gene: TRBV11-2; d_gene: NA; j_gene: TRBJ2-7; CDR3nt: TGTGACAGCAGCTTAGGTGGCAGGACTACCACTGGGCAGTACTTC; CDR3aa: CDSSLGGRTTTGQYF
abundance: once; v_gene: TRBV7-9; d_gene: TRBD2; j_gene: TRBJ2-1; CDR3nt: TGTGCCAGCAGCACCATCGCCGGGACTAGCGGGAGGGAGGTAAAGGATGAGCAGTTCTTC; CDR3aa: CASSTIAGTSGREVKDEQFF
abundance: NA; v_gene: TRBV6-1; d_gene: NA; j_gene: TRBJ2-5; CDR3nt: TGTGCCAGCAGTACTTCCCGGGTGGTCGTGGAGACCCAGTACTTC; CDR3aa: CASSTSRVVVETQYF
abundance: NA; v_gene: TRBV11-2; d_gene: TRBD1; j_gene: TRBJ1-2; CDR3nt: TGTGCCAGCAGTCCGTCCGGGACAGGATCTGGCTACAACTTC; CDR3aa: CASSPSGTGSGYNF
abundance: few; v_gene: TRBV5-1; d_gene: TRBD1; j_gene: TRBJ2-7; CDR3nt: TGCCCCAGCAGCTTGGGACAGGGGTCGAACGAGCAGTACTTC; CDR3aa: CPSSLGQGSNEQYF
abundance: NA; v_gene: TRBV6-2/TRBV6-3; d_gene: TRBD2; j_gene: TRBJ2-7; CDR3nt: TGTGCCAGCTTAGGACTAGCGGAATACGAGCAGTACTTC; CDR3aa: CASLGLAEYEQYF
abundance: NA; v_gene: TRBV25-1; d_gene: NA; j_gene: TRBJ1-6; CDR3nt: TGTGCCAGCAGTGAATCGGGCGCGCCGAGGAATTCACCCCTCCACTTT; CDR3aa: CASSESGAPRNSPLHF
abundance: NA; v_gene: TRBV11-1; d_gene: NA; j_gene: TRBJ2-1; CDR3nt: TGTGCCAGCAGTGAAAGGGACCCCCGCTACAATGAGCAGTTTTTC; CDR3aa: CASSERDPRYNEQFF
abundance: many; v_gene: TRBV11-1; d_gene: TRBD1; j_gene: TRBJ2-7; CDR3nt: TGTGCCAGCAGCCCAGGGGGCTCCTCCTACGAGCAGTACTTC; CDR3aa: CASSPGGSSYEQYF
abundance: many; v_gene: TRBV12-3/TRBV12-4; d_gene: TRBD1; j_gene: TRBJ2-4; CDR3nt: TGTGCCAGCAGTGCAACAGGGGGCGGACTAGACATTCAGTACTTC; CDR3aa: CASSATGGGLDIQYF
abundance: NA; v_gene: TRBV2; d_gene: NA; j_gene: TRBJ2-7; CDR3nt: TGTGCCGGGTCCCCCACGGGAGCCTACGAGCAGTACTTC; CDR3aa: CAGSPTGAYEQYF
abundance: NA; v_gene: TRBV24-1; d_gene: TRBD1; j_gene: TRBJ2-5; CDR3nt: TGTGCCACCAGTGATTTGGACAGGGGATGGGAGACCCAGTACTTC; CDR3aa: CATSDLDRGWETQYF
abundance: many; v_gene: TRBV13; d_gene: NA; j_gene: TRBJ2-4; CDR3nt: TGTGCCAGCAGCCCACGGGCCGGAAACATTCAGTACTTC; CDR3aa: CASSPRAGNIQYF
abundance: many; v_gene: TRBV11-2; d_gene: TRBD1; j_gene: TRBJ2-3; CDR3nt: TGTGCCAGCAGCATCGGACAGGGGAGCACAGATACGCAGTATTTT; CDR3aa: CASSIGQGSTDTQYF
abundance: NA; v_gene: TRBV2; d_gene: NA; j_gene: TRBJ2-7; CDR3nt: TGTGCCAGCAGGGAGGGAGGAGGCCCCTACGAGCAGTACTTC; CDR3aa: CASREGGGPYEQYF
abundance: NA; v_gene: TRBV4-2; d_gene: NA; j_gene: TRBJ2-3; CDR3nt: TGTGCCAGTGGTCGGGAGCCCACAGATACGCAGTATTTT; CDR3aa: CASGREPTDTQYF
abundance: few; v_gene: TRBV7-9; d_gene: NA; j_gene: TRBJ2-1; CDR3nt: TGTGCCAGCAGCTTAGCGGGAGGTCGGGATGAGCAGTTCTTC; CDR3aa: CASSLAGGRDEQFF
abundance: few; v_gene: TRBV7-9; d_gene: TRBD2; j_gene: TRBJ2-5; CDR3nt: TGTGCCAGCAGCTTCGTCGGGGGGGTCGAGACCCAGTACTTC; CDR3aa: CASSFVGGVETQYF
abundance: many; v_gene: TRBV6-6; d_gene: NA; j_gene: TRBJ2-1; CDR3nt: TGTGCCATCCAGTCACACGGCTATGAGCAGTTCTTC; CDR3aa: CAIQSHGYEQFF
abundance: NA; v_gene: TRBV2; d_gene: NA; j_gene: TRBJ1-3; CDR3nt: TGTGCCAGCAGTGCCCCTCTGGTCCGGGATGGAAACACCATATATTTT; CDR3aa: CASSAPLVRDGNTIYF
abundance: NA; v_gene: TRBV6-1; d_gene: TRBD2; j_gene: TRBJ2-7; CDR3nt: TGTGCCAGCAGGCTACCAGCGGGAGGTTGGGGCGAGCAGTACTTC; CDR3aa: CASRLPAGGWGEQYF
abundance: NA; v_gene: TRBV6-1; d_gene: NA; j_gene: TRBJ2-2; CDR3nt: TGTGCCAGCAGGACTGGGAAAGGGTCGGGGGAGCTGTTTTTT; CDR3aa: CASRTGKGSGELFF